This record looks at one T cell receptor beta chain sequence and its context. This specimen belongs to a study of blood T cell repertoires in COVID-19. Study background: There were acute and convalescent COVID-19 samples, and they came from the United States, Italy and Spain. In each case, the material was cDNA or gDNA derived from T cells, B-cell-depleted T cells, or PBMCs.

Authors' analysis steps: Estimation of nucleated cell counts was performed using reference gene primer amplification. TCRdb's copy holds only in-frame clones and misses some; the assay was immunoSEQ multiplex PCR. Clonal size and the V and J genes are those of that table, whereas D and trimming came from the DNA. The sample includes 150,000 to 200,000 clones, roughly 80% seen only once; the top ten take under 5.5%. This CDR3 contains 16 residues. Germline CDR1 LNHDA, CDR2 SQIVND (reference sequence). Deletions cut 3 bases from V and 5 bases from J, with 19 bases between. The source is a woman aged 25 to 45 with acute or convalescent COVID-19. The chain recombines TRBV19 with TRBJ1-2; no definite D call. Sequences were obtained from peripheral blood. The CDR3 sequence is CASSIPSAGGGYGYTF. The CDR3 nucleotides are TGTGCCAGTAGTATTCCATCGGCGGGAGGAGGGTATGGCTACACCTTC.